A selection of T cell receptor beta chains follows, all from one sample in a study of T cell responses to AZD1222 COVID-19 vaccine. Sequenced by immunoSEQ multiplex PCR; TCRdb stores in-frame clones only, minus some. The table includes about 190,000 clones, approximately 91% detected once. This specimen was peripheral blood, taken on day 0 of AZD1222 vaccination. The source of these receptors is an adult in good health. Each CDR3 is given with its conserved first and last residue. Each record gives: J gene, clone size, V gene, D gene, CDR3 protein, CDR3 DNA. The D gene is left open where the match is weak. The size of a clone is reported for some rows only, either as once, few or many, or as a class for expanded clones.

TRBJ1-5,-,TRBV9,-,CASSVEGVQPQHF,TGTGCCAGCAGCGTGGAGGGTGTTCAGCCCCAGCATTTT
TRBJ2-2,-,TRBV4-2,TRBD2,CASSQSGGGTRRDGLFF,TGTGCCAGCAGCCAGTCCGGGGGCGGGACTAGAAGGGACGGGCTGTTTTTT
TRBJ2-7,-,TRBV18,-,CASSPSRSYEQYF,TGTGCCAGCTCCCCGTCCCGCTCCTACGAGCAGTACTTC
TRBJ2-2,-,TRBV19,-,CASIRGTANTGELFF,TGTGCCAGTATACGGGGGACAGCAAACACCGGGGAGCTGTTTTTT
TRBJ1-1,-,TRBV5-4,-,CASWRGGMNTEAFF,TGTGCCAGCTGGAGAGGGGGGATGAACACTGAAGCTTTCTTT
TRBJ2-6,-,TRBV5-1,-,CASSFGGGSGANVLTF,TGCGCCAGCAGCTTCGGAGGGGGCTCTGGGGCCAACGTCCTGACTTTC
TRBJ1-5,-,TRBV15,-,CATSRDRWGNSNQPQHF,TGTGCCACCAGCAGAGATCGATGGGGAAATAGCAATCAGCCCCAGCATTTT
TRBJ1-2,-,TRBV6-2/TRBV6-3,TRBD1,CASSPPGQVLYGYTF,TGTGCCAGCAGCCCCCCGGGACAGGTTCTTTATGGCTACACCTTC
TRBJ1-6,-,TRBV14,-,CASSQAGGRSSPLHF,TGTGCCAGCAGCCAAGCGGGGGGACGGTCCTCACCCCTCCACTTT
TRBJ2-3,once,TRBV7-3,-,CAIRAGPADTQYF,TGTGCCATTCGGGCAGGACCCGCGGATACGCAGTATTTT
TRBJ2-3,once,TRBV5-4,-,CASSFSVNAFRGTDTQYF,TGTGCCAGCAGCTTCTCGGTTAACGCCTTCAGAGGCACAGATACGCAGTATTTT
TRBJ1-1,-,TRBV6-2/TRBV6-3,-,CASSYPLGENTEAFF,TGTGCCAGCAGTTACCCCCTTGGGGAGAACACTGAAGCTTTCTTT
TRBJ2-3,-,TRBV5-8,-,CASSHDFGTDTQYF,TGTGCCAGCAGCCATGATTTCGGCACAGATACGCAGTATTTT
TRBJ2-5,-,TRBV29-1,-,CSVEASDRAKETQYF,TGCAGCGTTGAAGCTTCGGACAGAGCAAAGGAGACCCAGTACTTC
TRBJ2-7,-,TRBV3-1/TRBV3-2,-,CASSQSGGRFYEQYF,TGTGCCAGCAGCCAGAGCGGAGGACGGTTCTACGAGCAGTACTTC
TRBJ1-2,-,TRBV18,TRBD1,CASSPDRDYDYTF,TGTGCCAGCTCGCCGGACAGGGATTATGACTACACCTTC
TRBJ2-2,-,TRBV5-1,-,CASTSSGAAYGGELFF,TGCGCCAGCACGTCGTCGGGGGCGGCTTATGGCGGGGAGCTGTTTTTT
TRBJ2-1,-,TRBV18,TRBD1,CASSPGQNYNEQFF,TGTGCCAGCTCACCGGGACAGAATTACAATGAGCAGTTCTTC
TRBJ1-5,few,TRBV28,-,CASSLGPSNQPQHF,TGTGCCAGCAGTTTAGGCCCAAGCAATCAGCCCCAGCATTTT
TRBJ1-1,-,TRBV5-1,-,CASSLSPGVNTEAFF,TGCGCCAGCAGCTTAAGTCCGGGGGTGAACACTGAAGCTTTCTTT